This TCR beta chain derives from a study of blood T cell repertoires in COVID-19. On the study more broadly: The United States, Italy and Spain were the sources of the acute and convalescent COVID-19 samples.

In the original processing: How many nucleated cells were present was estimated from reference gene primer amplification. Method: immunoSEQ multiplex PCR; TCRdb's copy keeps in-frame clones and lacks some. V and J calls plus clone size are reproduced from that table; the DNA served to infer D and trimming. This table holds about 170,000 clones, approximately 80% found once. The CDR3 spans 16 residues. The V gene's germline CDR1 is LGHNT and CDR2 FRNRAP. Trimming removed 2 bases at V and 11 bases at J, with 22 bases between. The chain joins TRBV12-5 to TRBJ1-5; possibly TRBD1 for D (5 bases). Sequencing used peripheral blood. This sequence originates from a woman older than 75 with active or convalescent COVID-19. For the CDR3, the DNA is TGTGCTAGTGGTTTGAATTCGGCAGGGCGTCAAAGGGCCCAGCATTTT. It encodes CASGLNSAGRQRAQHF.